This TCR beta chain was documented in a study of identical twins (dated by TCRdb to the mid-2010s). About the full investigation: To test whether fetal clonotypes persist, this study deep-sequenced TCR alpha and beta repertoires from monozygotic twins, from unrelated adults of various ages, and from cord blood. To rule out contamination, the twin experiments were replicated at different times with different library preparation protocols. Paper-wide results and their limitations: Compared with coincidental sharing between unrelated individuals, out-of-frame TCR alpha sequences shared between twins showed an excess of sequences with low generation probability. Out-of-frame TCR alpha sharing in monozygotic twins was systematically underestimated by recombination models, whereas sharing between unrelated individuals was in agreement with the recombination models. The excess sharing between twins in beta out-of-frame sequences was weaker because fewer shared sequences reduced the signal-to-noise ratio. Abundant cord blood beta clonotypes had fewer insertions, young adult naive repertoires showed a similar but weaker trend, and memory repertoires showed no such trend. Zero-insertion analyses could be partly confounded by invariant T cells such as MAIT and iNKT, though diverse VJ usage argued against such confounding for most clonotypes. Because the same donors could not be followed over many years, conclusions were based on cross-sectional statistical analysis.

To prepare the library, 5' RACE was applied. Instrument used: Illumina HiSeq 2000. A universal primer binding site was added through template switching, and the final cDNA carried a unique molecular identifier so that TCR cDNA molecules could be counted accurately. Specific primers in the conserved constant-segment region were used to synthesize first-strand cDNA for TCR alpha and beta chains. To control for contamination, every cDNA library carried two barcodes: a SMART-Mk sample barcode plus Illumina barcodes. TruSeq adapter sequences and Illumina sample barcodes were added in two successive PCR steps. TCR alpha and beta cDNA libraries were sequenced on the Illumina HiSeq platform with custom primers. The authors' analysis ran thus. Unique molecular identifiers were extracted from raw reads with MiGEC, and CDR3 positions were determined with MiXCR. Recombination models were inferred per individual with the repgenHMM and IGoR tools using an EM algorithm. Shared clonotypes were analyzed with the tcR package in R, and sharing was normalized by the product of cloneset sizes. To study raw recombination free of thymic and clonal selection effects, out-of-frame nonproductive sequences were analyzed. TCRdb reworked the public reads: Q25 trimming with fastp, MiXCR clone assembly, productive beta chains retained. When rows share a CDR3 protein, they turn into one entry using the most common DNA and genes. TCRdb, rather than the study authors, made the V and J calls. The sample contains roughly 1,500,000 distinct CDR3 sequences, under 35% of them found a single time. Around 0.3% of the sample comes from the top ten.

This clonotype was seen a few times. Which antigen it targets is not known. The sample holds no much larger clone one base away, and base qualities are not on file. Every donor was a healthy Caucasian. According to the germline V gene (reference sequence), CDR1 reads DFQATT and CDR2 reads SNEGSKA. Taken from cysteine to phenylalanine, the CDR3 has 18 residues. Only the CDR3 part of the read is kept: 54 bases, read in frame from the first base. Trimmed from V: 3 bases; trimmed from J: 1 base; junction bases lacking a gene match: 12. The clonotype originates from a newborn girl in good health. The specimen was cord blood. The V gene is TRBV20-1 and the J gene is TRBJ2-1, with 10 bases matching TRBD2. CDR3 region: CSASVLAGGLKSYNEQFF. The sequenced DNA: TGCAGTGCTAGCGTCTTAGCGGGAGGCCTCAAGTCCTACAATGAGCAGTTCTTC.